The 21 T cell receptor beta chains presented below share a single source sample, sequenced in a study of T cell responses to AZD1222 COVID-19 vaccine. Using immunoSEQ multiplex PCR, the repertoire was profiled, and TCRdb retains in-frame clones only, with some absent. The sample consists of tens of thousands of clones, around 90% of them appearing once. Source: peripheral blood, taken on day 0 of AZD1222 vaccination. The receptor source for this set is an adult in good health.

The table lists this clone with a count of one. The chain employs TRBV2 and TRBJ2-1; 7 bases fit TRBD2. The ends lost 6 bases at V and 9 bases at J; junction bases unmatched: 14. CDR3 length equals 15 residues. Germline CDR1 SNHLY, CDR2 FYNNEI. The CDR3 is CASRKLATGGGEQFF. The CDR3, as DNA: TGTGCCAGCAGAAAACTAGCGACGGGCGGGGGTGAGCAGTTCTTC.

This clone was seen only once. This rearrangement joins TRBV6-5 to TRBJ1-3; no clear D. The length of the CDR3 is 15 residues. Trimming cost V 4 bases and J 0 bases, with 10 bases left between them. Germline CDR1 reads MNHEY; CDR2 reads SVGAGI. The CDR3 bases are TGTGCCAGCAGTTTCAGGCCTGGCTCTGGAAACACCATATATTTT. Protein: CASSFRPGSGNTIYF.

This chain uses TRBV28 with TRBJ1-2, with TRBD1 as a possible D gene (5 bases). Germline CDR1 is MDHEN and CDR2 is SYDVKM. The CDR3 length is 13 residues. With 7 bases removed from V and 4 bases from J, the gap between germline ends came to 13 bases. The CDR3 coding sequence is TGTGCCAGCACTTCGACGGGGGGCTATGGCTACACCTTC. Translated: CASTSTGGYGYTF.

A single count supports this clone. The genes are TRBV11-2 and TRBJ2-1, with 11 bases lining up with TRBD2. CDR1 and CDR2 (germline): SGHAT, FQNNGV. The CDR3 is 16 residues long. Unmatched junction bases numbered 11, after V lost 4 bases and J lost 9 bases. In nucleotides, the CDR3 is TGTGCCAGCAGCTCCCGACTAGCGGGGTTAACGATTGAGCAGTTCTTC. This gives the protein CASSSRLAGLTIEQFF.

The genes are TRBV2 and TRBJ2-7; D is undetermined. The CDR3 covers 11 residues. In germline, CDR1 is SNHLY, CDR2 FYNNEI. Deletions cut 8 bases from V and 3 bases from J, with 8 bases between. The CDR3 sequence is CASGVFYEQYF. The CDR3 DNA reads TGTGCCAGCGGGGTATTCTACGAGCAGTACTTC. The whole variable domain, filled in from reference TRBV2 and TRBJ2-7, reads EPEVTQTPSHQVTQMGQEVILRCVPISNHLYFYWYRQILGQKVEFLVSFYNNEISEKSEIFDDQFSVERPDGSNFTLKIRSTKLEDSAMYFCASGVFYEQYFGPGTRLTVT.

The rearrangement joins TRBV12-5 to TRBJ1-1; D remains unclear. The CDR3 is 15 amino acids. Germline CDR1 and CDR2: LGHNT and FRNRAP. V was pared by 1 base and J by 4 bases, with 13 bases between. The CDR3 DNA sequence: TGTGCTAGTGGTTTGGACCCGGGAGGTGGCACTGAAGCTTTCTTT. This sequence encodes CASGLDPGGGTEAFF.

The chain couples TRBV18 to TRBJ1-1; D not certain. This CDR3 comprises 13 residues. V was clipped by 5 bases and J by 0 bases, with 7 bases between them. Germline lookup yields CDR1 KGHSH and CDR2 LQKENI. The CDR3 spells CASSSELNTEAFF. The DNA for the CDR3 is TGTGCCAGCTCATCGGAGTTGAACACTGAAGCTTTCTTT.

The rearrangement uses TRBV19 and TRBJ2-7, with 8 bases matching TRBD2. The germline gives CDR1 LNHDA, CDR2 SQIVND (reference sequence). CDR3 size: 14 residues. With 4 bases clipped from V and 7 bases from J, the junction kept 9 bases outside the gene matches. CDR3 loop: CASSTSSSGREQYF. In DNA, the CDR3 is TGTGCCAGTAGTACCTCCTCGAGCGGGAGAGAGCAGTACTTC.

The chain links TRBV3-1 (or the pseudogene TRBV3-2) to TRBJ2-5, with D perhaps TRBD1 or TRBD2 (5 bases each). CDR1 and CDR2 (germline): LGHDT, YNNKEL (reference sequence). CDR3 length: 14 residues. The V end lost 2 bases, the J end lost 2 bases, and 9 bases lay between the germline ends. In DNA, the CDR3 is TGTGCCAGCAGCCAAAGGGACGGACAAGAGACCCAGTACTTC. Translation: CASSQRDGQETQYF.

This clone was observed a few times. This chain uses TRBV30 with TRBJ1-1, with D uncertain. Germline V lookup: CDR1 GTSNPN, CDR2 SVGIG (reference sequence). The CDR3 totals 14 residues. V gave up 2 bases and J gave up 0 bases, with 10 bases separating them. CDR3 nucleotides: TGTGCCTGGAGTAGGCCGGGCTTGAACACTGAAGCTTTCTTT. Translating it yields CAWSRPGLNTEAFF.

The chain combines TRBV18 with TRBJ1-2; D gene ambiguous. Germline V gene data show CDR1 as KGHSH and CDR2 as LQKENI. CDR3 length equals 14 residues. V lost 4 bases, J lost 1 base, and 10 bases lay in between. The CDR3 spells CASSRTEVNYGYTF. CDR3 nucleotides: TGTGCCAGCTCACGAACGGAGGTTAACTATGGCTACACCTTC.

The V call is TRBV7-8, the J call TRBJ1-4; 7 nucleotides line up with TRBD1. This CDR3 contains 15 residues. Per germline, CDR1 SGHVS and CDR2 FQNEAQ. The junction had 8 bases not matched to a gene; V was cut back by 4 bases and J by 6 bases. The CDR3: CASSSYRGSDEKLFF. The CDR3 DNA reads TGTGCCAGCAGCTCCTACAGGGGCAGTGATGAAAAACTGTTTTTT.

The CDR3 loop is CASSLGRGGNQPQHF. CDR3 nucleotides: TGTGCCAGTAGCCTAGGGAGAGGGGGCAATCAGCCCCAGCATTTT. The gene calls are TRBV19 and TRBJ1-5; D perhaps matches TRBD1 (5 bases). Trimming left V 6 bases short and J 2 bases short, with 14 bases between. The CDR3 sequence is 15 residues long. Germline V CDR1 and CDR2: LNHDA, SQIVND (reference sequence).

The chain recombines TRBV10-3 with TRBJ2-7; D is possibly TRBD1 (5 bases). V lost 3 bases, J lost 0 bases, and 12 bases lay in between. The CDR3 covers 15 residues. Germline-derived CDR1 and CDR2 are ENHRY and SYGVKD. The CDR3 is CAISEPGRSSYEQYF. In nucleotides, the CDR3 is TGTGCCATCAGTGAACCAGGGCGGAGCTCCTACGAGCAGTACTTC.

This sequence joins TRBV28 and TRBJ2-7; 8 bases are a match to TRBD1. From germline, CDR1 is MDHEN and CDR2 SYDVKM. Trimming took 6 bases from V and 9 from J; bases not matched to a gene: 7. This CDR3 comprises 12 residues. CDR3 sequence (DNA): TGTGCCAGCAGCTTCCGACAGGGGACGCAGTACTTC. Its translation is CASSFRQGTQYF.

The chain couples TRBV6-5 to TRBJ1-1, with D uncertain. Trimming pared 6 bases from V and 1 base from J, leaving 12 bases between. CDR3 length: 14 residues. Germline V gene sequence: CDR1 MNHEY, CDR2 SVGAGI. CDR3 protein: CASSYGYENTEAFF. Written as DNA, the CDR3 is TGTGCCAGCAGCTACGGGTATGAGAACACTGAAGCTTTCTTT.

The chain joins TRBV7-9 to TRBJ2-2, with 13 positions matching TRBD2. V was clipped by 5 bases and J by 0 bases; unmatched bases: 6. Germline CDR1 and CDR2: SEHNR and FQNEAQ (reference sequence). This CDR3 has 18 amino acids. For the CDR3, the DNA is TGTGCCAGCAGCATCTTGGGACTAGCGGGATCGAACACCGGGGAGCTGTTTTTT. It codes for CASSILGLAGSNTGELFF.

The rearrangement uses TRBV6-5 and TRBJ2-1; 12 nucleotides agree with TRBD2. J lost 6 bases, V lost 6 bases, and 6 bases had no gene match. Germline-derived CDR1 and CDR2 are MNHEY and SVGAGI. This CDR3 region has 15 residues. The CDR3 DNA is TGTGCCAGCAGCTTCACTAGCGGGAGGACCAATGAGCAGTTCTTC. Residues: CASSFTSGRTNEQFF.

The chain joins TRBV3-1 (or the pseudogene TRBV3-2) to TRBJ1-6, with 10 bases lining up with TRBD1. The CDR3 consists of 14 residues. With 3 bases clipped from V and 9 bases from J, the junction kept 2 bases outside the gene matches. The germline gives CDR1 LGHDT, CDR2 YNNKEL (reference sequence). The CDR3 DNA follows: TGTGCCAGCAGCCATGGGACAGGGGTTTCACCCCTCCACTTT. It yields the protein CASSHGTGVSPLHF.

The chain has TRBV4-1 and TRBJ1-3; unclear D gene. Germline V gene sequence: CDR1 MGHRA, CDR2 YSYEKL. V lost 0 bases and J 2 bases, leaving 8 bases between the germline ends. This CDR3 contains 15 residues. In nucleotides, the CDR3 is TGCGCCAGCAGCCAAGATGAGGGAACTGGAAACACCATATATTTT. It translates to CASSQDEGTGNTIYF.

The table lists this clone with a few counts. The chain links TRBV19 to TRBJ1-1; maybe TRBD1 (6 bases). The CDR3 totals 14 residues. Trimming cost V 5 bases and J 3 bases, with 13 bases left between them. CDR1 is LNHDA, CDR2 SQIVND, per germline (reference sequence). CDR3: CASSVRGEDTEAFF. The CDR3 DNA is TGTGCCAGTAGTGTCAGGGGTGAAGACACTGAAGCTTTCTTT.